This TCR beta chain came from a study of blood T cell repertoires in COVID-19. Turning to the study itself: Both acute and convalescent COVID-19 samples were obtained from the United States, Italy and Spain. T cells, B-cell-depleted T cells, or PBMCs supplied cDNA or gDNA.

This CDR3 spans 15 amino acids. V was pared by 8 bases and J by 7 bases, with 7 bases of the junction left unmatched. The V gene's germline CDR1 is LNHDA and CDR2 SQIVND (reference sequence). In the original processing: Amplification from reference gene primers served as the basis for estimated nucleated cell counts. The data were produced by immunoSEQ multiplex PCR, yet TCRdb's version contains in-frame clones alone and is incomplete. That table furnishes V, J and clone size, whereas the DNA furnished D and trimming. The sample lists roughly 100,000 clones, 80% to 90% seen once, with about 20% in the top ten.

The chain uses TRBV19 and TRBJ2-2, with TRBD2 identical over 13 bases. This TCR was recovered from a human donor in a cohort sampled during active COVID-19. Input material: peripheral blood. The CDR3 region has the DNA TGTGCCAGTGGACCGGGACTAGCGGGATTCGGGGAGCTGTTTTTT. Protein sequence: CASGPGLAGFGELFF.